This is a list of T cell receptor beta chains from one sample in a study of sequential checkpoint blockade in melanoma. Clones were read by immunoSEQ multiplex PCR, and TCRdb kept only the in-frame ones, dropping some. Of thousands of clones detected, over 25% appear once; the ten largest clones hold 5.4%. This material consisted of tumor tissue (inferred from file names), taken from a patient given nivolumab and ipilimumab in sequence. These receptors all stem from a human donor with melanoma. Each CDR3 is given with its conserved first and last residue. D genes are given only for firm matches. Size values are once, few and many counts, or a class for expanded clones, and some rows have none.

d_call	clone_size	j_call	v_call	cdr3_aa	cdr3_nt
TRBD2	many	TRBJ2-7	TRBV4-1	CASSQDGGGLSPYEQYF	TGCGCCAGCAGCCAAGATGGGGGGGGACTCAGCCCCTACGAGCAGTACTTC
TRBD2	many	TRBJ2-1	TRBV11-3	CASRLAGASYNEQFF	TGTGCCAGCCGGCTAGCGGGGGCATCCTACAATGAGCAGTTCTTC
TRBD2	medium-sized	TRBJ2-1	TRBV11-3	CASSLDVAGSYNEQFF	TGTGCCAGCAGCTTAGATGTAGCGGGCTCCTACAATGAGCAGTTCTTC
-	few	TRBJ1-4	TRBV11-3	CASSLSRVFGEKLFF	TGTGCCAGCAGCTTGTCCAGGGTATTCGGTGAAAAACTGTTTTTT
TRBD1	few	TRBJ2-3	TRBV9	CASGNRGLADTQYF	TGTGCCAGCGGTAACAGGGGGCTTGCAGATACGCAGTATTTT
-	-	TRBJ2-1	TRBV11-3	CASSTSRARGLNEQFF	TGTGCCAGCAGCACCTCACGGGCAAGGGGTTTAAATGAGCAGTTCTTC
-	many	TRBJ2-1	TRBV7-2	CASGRTDYNEQFF	TGTGCCAGCGGCCGGACAGACTACAATGAGCAGTTCTTC
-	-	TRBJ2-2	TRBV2	CASSVEGGRIGELFF	TGTGCCAGCAGTGTGGAGGGCGGTAGGATCGGGGAGCTGTTTTTT
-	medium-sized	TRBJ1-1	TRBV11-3	CASSLGGPLETEAFF	TGTGCCAGCAGCTTAGGGGGGCCCTTAGAGACTGAAGCTTTCTTT
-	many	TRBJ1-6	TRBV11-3	CASSHASRTNSPLHF	TGTGCCAGCAGCCACGCCTCCAGGACCAATTCACCCCTCCACTTT
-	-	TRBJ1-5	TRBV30	CAWSPVRGVSNQPQHF	TGTGCCTGGAGTCCAGTTAGGGGGGTTAGCAATCAGCCCCAGCATTTT
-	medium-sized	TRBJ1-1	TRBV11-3	CASSWTTGINTEAFF	TGTGCCAGCAGCTGGACTACAGGAATAAACACTGAAGCTTTCTTT
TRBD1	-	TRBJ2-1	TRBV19	CASSIGGGQGAPSSYNEQFF	TGTGCCAGTAGTATAGGGGGGGGACAGGGGGCCCCTAGCTCCTACAATGAGCAGTTCTTC
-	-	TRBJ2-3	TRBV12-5	CASEMGTGTDTQYF	TGTGCCAGCGAGATGGGAACGGGCACAGATACGCAGTATTTT
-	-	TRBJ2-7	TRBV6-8	CASTGSGFAGREQYF	TGTGCCAGCACAGGATCGGGATTCGCGGGTCGCGAGCAGTACTTC
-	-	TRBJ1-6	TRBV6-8	CASRGQRGSPLHF	TGTGCCAGCAGAGGCCAGCGCGGTTCACCCCTCCACTTT
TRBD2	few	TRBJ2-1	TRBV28	CASARLGLIAGEQFF	TGTGCCAGCGCCCGTCTTGGACTTATAGCGGGTGAGCAGTTCTTC
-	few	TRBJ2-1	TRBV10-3	CAISEEGTYNEQFF	TGTGCCATCAGTGAGGAGGGAACCTACAATGAGCAGTTCTTC
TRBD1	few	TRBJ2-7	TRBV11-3	CASSYRDRGHEQYF	TGTGCCAGCAGCTACCGGGACAGGGGCCACGAGCAGTACTTC
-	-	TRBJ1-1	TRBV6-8	CASRSYNTEAFF	TGTGCCAGCAGGTCATATAACACTGAAGCTTTCTTT
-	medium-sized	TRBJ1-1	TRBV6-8	CASSYSLSAGVATEAFF	TGTGCCAGCAGTTACTCCTTGTCGGCGGGGGTAGCCACTGAAGCTTTCTTT
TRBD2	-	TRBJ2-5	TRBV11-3	CASSLMSLAGAQETQYF	TGTGCCAGCAGCTTGATGTCTTTAGCGGGAGCCCAAGAGACCCAGTACTTC
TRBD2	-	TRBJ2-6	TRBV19	CARGRGGSGANVLTF	TGTGCCCGCGGGAGGGGGGGCTCTGGGGCCAACGTCCTGACTTTC
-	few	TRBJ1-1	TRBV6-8	CASSSPRGARSEAFF	TGTGCCAGCAGTTCCCCGAGGGGGGCGCGATCTGAAGCTTTCTTT
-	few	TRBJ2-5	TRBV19	CASSIPGTSETQYF	TGTGCCAGTAGTATTCCCGGGACCTCAGAGACCCAGTACTTC
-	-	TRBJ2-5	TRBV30	CAWSLGLYQETQYF	TGTGCCTGGAGCCTAGGGTTGTATCAAGAGACCCAGTACTTC
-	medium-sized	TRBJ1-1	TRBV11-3	CASSLNRANSEAFF	TGTGCCAGCAGCTTAAACAGGGCCAACAGTGAAGCTTTCTTT
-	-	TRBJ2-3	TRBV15	CATSRDGHPSTDTQYF	TGTGCCACCAGCAGAGATGGACACCCGAGCACAGATACGCAGTATTTT
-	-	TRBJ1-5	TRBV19	CASGREGNQPQHF	TGTGCCAGTGGCCGAGAGGGCAATCAGCCCCAGCATTTT
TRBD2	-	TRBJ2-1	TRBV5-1	CASSWTPGLAANEQFF	TGCGCCAGCAGCTGGACTCCGGGACTAGCTGCCAATGAGCAGTTCTTC
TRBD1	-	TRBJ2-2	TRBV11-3	CASSLRTGGSGELFF	TGTGCCAGCAGCTTACGGACAGGGGGGTCCGGGGAGCTGTTTTTT
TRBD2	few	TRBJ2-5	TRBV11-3	CASSLALASGRETQYF	TGTGCCAGCAGCTTGGCCTTGGCTAGCGGGAGAGAGACCCAGTACTTC
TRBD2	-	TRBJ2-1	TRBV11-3	CASSDDPGLDVNEQFF	TGTGCCAGCAGTGATGATCCGGGACTAGATGTAAATGAGCAGTTCTTC
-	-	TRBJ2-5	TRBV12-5	CASGLALHETQYF	TGTGCTAGTGGTTTGGCCCTTCATGAGACCCAGTACTTC
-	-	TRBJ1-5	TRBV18	CASSPGGEYSNQPQHF	TGTGCCAGCTCTCCCGGGGGGGAGTATAGCAATCAGCCCCAGCATTTT
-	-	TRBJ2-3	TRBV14	CASSAGPYGADTQYF	TGTGCCAGCAGCGCGGGCCCCTACGGGGCAGATACGCAGTATTTT
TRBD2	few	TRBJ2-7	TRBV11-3	CASSFVSGASSYEQYF	TGTGCCAGCAGCTTCGTTAGCGGGGCAAGCTCCTACGAGCAGTACTTC
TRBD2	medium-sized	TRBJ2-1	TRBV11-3	CASSSPGGLAGVSGYNEQFF	TGTGCCAGCAGCTCCCCCGGAGGGCTAGCGGGAGTTAGCGGATACAATGAGCAGTTCTTC
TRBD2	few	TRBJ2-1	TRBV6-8	CASSALAGVGNEQFF	TGTGCCAGCAGTGCACTAGCGGGAGTAGGCAATGAGCAGTTCTTC
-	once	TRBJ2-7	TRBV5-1	CASSLGGSSYEQYF	TGCGCCAGCAGCTTGGGAGGGAGTAGCTACGAGCAGTACTTC
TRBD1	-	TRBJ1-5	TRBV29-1	CSVVTGGEPQHF	TGCAGCGTCGTCACAGGGGGTGAGCCCCAGCATTTT
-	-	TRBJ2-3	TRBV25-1	CASSVSAYTQYF	TGTGCCAGCAGTGTGTCAGCCTATACGCAGTATTTT
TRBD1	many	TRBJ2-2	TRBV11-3	CASSLVGQITGELFF	TGTGCCAGCAGCTTAGTGGGACAGATCACCGGGGAGCTGTTTTTT
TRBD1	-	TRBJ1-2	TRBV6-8	CASSQGANYGYTF	TGTGCCAGCAGTCAGGGGGCTAACTATGGCTACACCTTC
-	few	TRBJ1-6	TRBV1	CASSPWGRGDSPLHF	TGCGCCAGCAGCCCCTGGGGGAGGGGGGATTCACCCCTCCACTTT
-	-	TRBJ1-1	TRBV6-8	CASRALGVMNTEAFF	TGTGCCAGCCGTGCACTAGGGGTGATGAACACTGAAGCTTTCTTT
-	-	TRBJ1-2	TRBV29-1	CSVRQGFNYGYTF	TGCAGCGTGAGGCAGGGGTTCAACTATGGCTACACCTTC
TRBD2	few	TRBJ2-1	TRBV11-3	CASSHGRDYYNEQFF	TGTGCCAGCAGCCATGGCCGGGACTACTACAATGAGCAGTTCTTC
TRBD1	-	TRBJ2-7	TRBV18	CASSPGQANTYEQYF	TGTGCCAGCTCACCGGGACAGGCTAATACCTACGAGCAGTACTTC
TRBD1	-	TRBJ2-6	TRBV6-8	CASTLDPQGVDSGANVLTF	TGTGCCAGCACCTTAGACCCACAGGGGGTTGACTCTGGGGCCAACGTCCTGACTTTC
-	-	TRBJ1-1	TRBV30	CAWSVSTNTEAFF	TGTGCCTGGAGTGTAAGCACGAACACTGAAGCTTTCTTT
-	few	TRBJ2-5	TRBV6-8	CASRQNKETQYF	TGTGCCAGCAGACAAAACAAAGAGACCCAGTACTTC
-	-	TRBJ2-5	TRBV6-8	CAIAPDSVQETQYF	TGTGCCATCGCCCCCGACTCTGTCCAAGAGACCCAGTACTTC
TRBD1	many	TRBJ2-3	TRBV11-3	CASSGGTGGADTQYF	TGTGCCAGCAGCGGAGGGACAGGGGGGGCGGATACGCAGTATTTT
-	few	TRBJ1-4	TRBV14	CASSQDLTNEKLFF	TGTGCCAGCAGCCAAGATCTCACTAATGAAAAACTGTTTTTT
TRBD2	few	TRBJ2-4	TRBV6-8	CASAGGDLAKNIQYF	TGTGCCAGCGCGGGAGGGGACCTAGCCAAAAACATTCAGTACTTC